What follows are 24 T cell receptor beta chains derived from one specimen sequenced in a study of human T cells and chemical hapten exposure. Each CDR3 protein gets one entry after TCRdb re-called the RACE reads with MiXCR. This sample has 370,000 or so distinct CDR3 sequences, with approximately 5.1% found just once. Regarding time point: patch test 1, 2 weeks after DPC sensitization. Stated treatment: therapeutic diphenylcyclopropenone sensitization with weekly scalp DPC. The sequencing used whole blood, collected in connection with sensitization to the hapten diphenylcyclopropenone (DPC). The receptors stem from a woman in her forties or fifties with alopecia areata. Some clones in this sample may be carry-over from other donors' samples.

This clonotype was seen more than once but under ten times. V is TRBV7-3 and J is TRBJ2-1, with D hard to call. V lost 6 bases and J lost 8, with 14 bases in between. Germline V gene data show CDR1 as SGHTA and CDR2 as FQGTGA. The CDR3 consists of 13 residues. This chain's CDR3 is CASREPGTDEQFF. The CDR3 coding sequence is TGTGCCAGCAGGGAGCCGGGTACGGATGAGCAGTTCTTC. Full variable domain (missing parts from reference TRBV7-3 and TRBJ2-1): GAGVSQTPSNKVTEKGKYVELRCDPISGHTALYWYRQSLGQGPEFLIYFQGTGAADDSGLPNDRFFAVRPEGSVSTLKIQRTERGDSAVYLCASREPGTDEQFFGPGTRLTVL.

This clonotype came up many times. The chain carries TRBV5-1 and TRBJ1-1, with 8 bases that match TRBD1. This CDR3 has 14 residues. CDR1 and CDR2 (germline): SGHRS, YFSETQ. V trimming: 6 bases; J trimming: 4 bases; junction bases outside the gene matches: 8. This CDR3 is CASTQGAGGTEAFF. The CDR3 nucleotides are TGCGCCAGCACCCAGGGGGCCGGGGGCACTGAAGCTTTCTTT.

The gene calls are TRBV20-1 and TRBJ1-2; 7 nucleotides match TRBD1. V lost 0 bases and J lost 4; bases outside the gene matches: 2. There are 13 residues in the CDR3. CDR1 is DFQATT, CDR2 SNEGSKA, per germline (reference sequence). The CDR3 is CSARDRGFYGYTF. For the CDR3, the DNA is TGCAGTGCTAGAGACAGGGGGTTCTATGGCTACACCTTC.

This clonotype was observed many times. The chain employs TRBV29-1 and TRBJ2-2; D unclear. Trimming removed 6 bases from V and 4 bases from J, with 15 bases in between. The CDR3 has 14 amino acids. Germline V gives CDR1 SQVTM, CDR2 ANQGSEA. The CDR3, as DNA: TGCAGCGTCCCGATCGACTCCACCACCGGGGAGCTGTTTTTT. Its protein is CSVPIDSTTGELFF.

This clonotype came up a few times. CDR3 in DNA: TGTGCCAGCAGTGAAGCGCTTGCTGGACGGGGAGTCAATACGCAGTATTTT. Translating gives CASSEALAGRGVNTQYF. The rearrangement links TRBV2 to TRBJ2-3; tentatively, D is TRBD2 (5 bases). V was trimmed by 0 bases and J by 7 bases, leaving 20 bases between them. This CDR3 is 17 amino acids long. Germline-derived CDR1 and CDR2 are SNHLY and FYNNEI.

In its sample, this clonotype was seen many times. The V call is TRBV29-1, the J call TRBJ2-5; D may be TRBD1 or TRBD2 (5 bases each). V was pared by 6 bases and J by 5 bases, with 19 bases between. The CDR3 spans 14 residues. Germline assignment: CDR1 SQVTM and CDR2 ANQGSEA. CDR3 protein: CSVASLLGVETQYF. CDR3 coding DNA: TGCAGCGTCGCCTCCCTTTTGGGGGTTGAGACCCAGTACTTC.

This clonotype was counted ten times or more. The CDR3, as DNA: TGTGCCAGCAGTTGGCGGTCTAGCAATCAGCCCCAGCATTTT. Translated, it gives CASSWRSSNQPQHF. The J gene is TRBJ1-5, the V gene TRBV6-2 or TRBV6-3; D ambiguous. V lost 4 bases and J 0 bases, leaving 7 bases between the germline ends. The CDR3 covers 14 residues. Per germline, CDR1 MNHEY and CDR2 SVGEGT.

The chain couples TRBV30 to TRBJ2-1, with 7 bases fitting TRBD2. CDR3 length equals 14 residues. Germline lookup yields CDR1 GTSNPN and CDR2 SVGIG (reference sequence). V dropped 8 bases and J dropped 7; count of bases not matched to a gene: 14. The CDR3 loop reads CARGRGAGVNEQFF. Written as DNA, the CDR3 is TGTGCCCGGGGGAGAGGGGCGGGAGTAAATGAGCAGTTCTTC.

This clonotype was counted between two and nine times. The genes are TRBV20-1 and TRBJ1-1; weak D call: TRBD1 (5 bases). The CDR3 contains 18 residues. Germline CDR1 reads DFQATT; CDR2 reads SNEGSKA (reference sequence). V was pared by 1 base and J by 4 bases, with 25 bases between. The CDR3 DNA is TGCAGTGCTAGAGGGCAACAAAAGGACCCCCATAGGGGCACTGAAGCTTTCTTT. Its translation is CSARGQQKDPHRGTEAFF.

This clonotype has only a few counts. The chain has TRBV7-2 and TRBJ1-5; no clear D gene. The CDR3 is 14 residues long. CDR1 and CDR2 (germline): SGHTA, FQGNSA. V gave up 5 bases and J gave up 6 bases, with 14 bases separating them. The CDR3 loop is CASSPSLGGQPQHF. The CDR3 DNA reads TGTGCCAGCAGCCCTTCTCTGGGCGGTCAGCCCCAGCATTTT.

Points on this clonotype: Possible read error: a much larger clone is one base away. CDR3 amino acids: CANSQDPGQAVGTEAFF. DNA of the CDR3: TGTGCCAACAGCCAAGATCCTGGACAGGCTGTTGGCACTGAAGCTTTCTTT. V and J are TRBV3-1 and TRBJ1-1, with 7 bases fitting TRBD1. Germline-derived CDR1 and CDR2 are LGHDT and YNNKEL (reference sequence). The CDR3 extends over 17 amino acids.

This clonotype was recorded at least ten times. The chain is built from TRBV12-3 or TRBV12-4 and TRBJ1-6; no clear D gene. This CDR3 spans 14 amino acids. V was cut by 0 bases and J by 13 bases, with 13 bases left in between. The DNA for the CDR3 is TGTGCCAGCAGTTTAGCGGGGAAGGGCTTTCCCCTCCACTTT. It encodes CASSLAGKGFPLHF.

A few counts support this clonotype. V usage is TRBV20-1 and J usage is TRBJ2-2; TRBD1 matches 8 bases. The CDR3 is 14 amino acids. The V segment lost 4 bases and the J segment 4 bases; nucleotides outside the gene matches: 5. The germline CDR1 and CDR2 sequences are DFQATT and SNEGSKA (reference sequence). The CDR3 DNA reads TGCAGTGCTACTCGGACAGGGAGCACCGGGGAGCTGTTTTTT. It yields the protein CSATRTGSTGELFF.

This clonotype was observed many times. The gene calls are TRBV7-9 and TRBJ1-5, with a possible D match to TRBD1 (5 bases). Germline V gene lookup returns CDR1 SEHNR and CDR2 FQNEAQ (reference sequence). V gave up 1 base and J gave up 6 bases, with 10 bases separating them. This CDR3 has 14 amino acids. CDR3 DNA: TGTGCCAGCAGCTTAGAGGGGCGAAGTCAGCCCCAGCATTTT. Its translation: CASSLEGRSQPQHF.

Remarks on this clonotype: This clone may be a read error of a much larger clone one base away. V usage is TRBV7-9 and J usage is TRBJ2-7; the match to TRBD2 covers 8 bases. Germline CDR1 SEHNR, CDR2 FQNEAQ (reference sequence). This CDR3 has 15 residues. Written as DNA, the CDR3 is TGTGCCAGCAGCTTAGTCGGCGCGGGGGGAAGCGAGCAGAACTTC. This translates into CASSLVGAGGSEQNF.

This clonotype was picked up many times. V gene TRBV7-2 combines with J gene TRBJ1-1, with D uncertain. This CDR3 is built from 15 residues. V shed 1 base and J shed 3 bases, with 12 bases lying between them. Looked up from germline, CDR1 is SGHTA and CDR2 is FQGNSA. The CDR3 nucleotides read TGTGCCAGCAGCTTAGAAGGGCTGGGGTACACTGAAGCTTTCTTT. As protein: CASSLEGLGYTEAFF. The variable domain in full, completed from reference TRBV7-2 and TRBJ1-1, reads GAGVSQSPSNKVTEKGKDVELRCDPISGHTALYWYRQSLGQGLEFLIYFQGNSAPDKSGLPSDRFSAERTGGSVSTLTIQRTQQEDSAVYLCASSLEGLGYTEAFFGQGTRLTVV.

The chain combines TRBV5-1 with TRBJ1-2; D is undetermined. The CDR3 sequence is 14 residues long. The germline gives CDR1 SGHRS, CDR2 YFSETQ. Trimming shortened V by 2 bases and J by 6 bases, and 14 bases separated the two germline ends. Here the CDR3 reads CASSFKSVFDGYTF. CDR3 DNA: TGCGCCAGCAGCTTTAAGTCAGTTTTCGATGGCTACACCTTC.

This clonotype was seen many times. The gene calls are TRBV5-5 and TRBJ1-1; D not resolved. Per germline, CDR1 SGHKS and CDR2 YYEKEE (reference sequence). V was clipped by 2 bases and J by 6 bases, with 20 bases between them. The CDR3 spans 16 residues. The CDR3 sequence: CASSLQLTTVTAEAFF. The CDR3, as DNA: TGTGCCAGCAGCTTACAGCTCACAACAGTAACCGCTGAAGCTTTCTTT.

This clonotype was counted between two and nine times. This chain links TRBV5-4 with TRBJ2-1; TRBD2 matches 9 bases. With 6 bases clipped from V and 2 bases from J, the junction kept 3 bases outside the gene matches. CDR1 and CDR2 (germline): SGHNT, YYREEE (reference sequence). This CDR3 region has 14 residues. As DNA, the CDR3 is TGTGCCAGCAATAGCGGGAGAACCTACAATGAGCAGTTCTTC. This translates into CASNSGRTYNEQFF.

The gene calls are TRBV12-3 or TRBV12-4 and TRBJ1-1; no reliable D call. V lost 6 bases to trimming and J lost 2 bases, with 13 bases between them. CDR3 length: 14 residues. The CDR3 DNA sequence: TGTGCCAGCAGCACGGACGGGGTCAACACTGAAGCTTTCTTT. Translation: CASSTDGVNTEAFF.

Many counts were recorded for this clonotype. The chain employs TRBV12-3 or TRBV12-4 and TRBJ2-7; 7 bases are a match to TRBD2. This CDR3 has 14 residues. V gave up 3 bases and J gave up 6 bases; unmatched junction bases: 8. CDR3: CASSFGQRDREQYF. The CDR3 DNA follows: TGTGCCAGCAGTTTCGGCCAGCGGGATCGCGAGCAGTACTTC.

This clonotype was detected ten times or more. The gene calls are TRBV6-6 and TRBJ2-7, with D possibly being TRBD2 (5 bases). CDR1 and CDR2 from the germline V gene are MNHNY and SVGAGI (reference sequence). This CDR3 is built from 14 residues. Trimming removed 2 bases at V and 3 bases at J, with 11 bases between. CDR3 DNA: TGTGCCAGCAGTTACGAGAGGGCCAGCTACGAGCAGTACTTC. Translation: CASSYERASYEQYF.

In this sample, this clonotype turned up a few times. The chain combines TRBV12-3 or TRBV12-4 with TRBJ2-3; the D call may be TRBD1 or TRBD2 (5 bases each). The CDR3 extends over 14 amino acids. Trimming took 7 bases from V and 4 from J, leaving 15 bases between them. The CDR3 coding sequence is TGTGCCAGCACCTCTGCCGGGACCCCAGATACGCAGTATTTT. Its protein product is CASTSAGTPDTQYF.

This clonotype came up many times. The CDR3, as DNA: TGCAGCGTTGAAAGTGGGACTGAAGCTTTCTTT. Protein product: CSVESGTEAFF. The rearrangement links TRBV29-1 to TRBJ1-1; D unresolved. CDR3 length: 11 amino acids. The V gene lost 2 bases and the J gene lost 5 bases, with 6 bases spanning the gap. Germline V gene data show CDR1 as SQVTM and CDR2 as ANQGSEA.